This T cell receptor beta chain is drawn from a study of siplizumab effects on memory and regulatory T cells. Study-wide findings and caveats: Memory T cells appeared less diverse than naive cells, which seemed to contribute substantially to alloresponse.

The protocol was immunoSEQ multiplex PCR, while the TCRdb copy is restricted to in-frame clones and leaves out a portion. The repertoire holds about 55,000 clones, with 95% to 97% as singletons. Of note for this clone: The antigen is undetermined.

The CDR3 spans 17 residues. V was pared by 5 bases and J by 0 bases, with 17 bases between. Germline V lookup: CDR1 MDHEN, CDR2 SYDVKM. Sequencing was carried out using naive CD4+ T cells sorted from blood. J is TRBJ1-5 and V is TRBV28, with D unresolved. The sequence derives from a human donor in good health. The CDR3 is CASSTPIVEYSNQPQHF. As DNA, the CDR3 is TGTGCCAGCAGTACCCCAATAGTTGAGTATAGCAATCAGCCCCAGCATTTT.